The 17 T cell receptor beta chains presented below share a single source sample, sequenced in a study of blood T cell repertoires in COVID-19. The protocol was immunoSEQ multiplex PCR, while the TCRdb copy is restricted to in-frame clones and leaves out a portion. The sample includes around 300,000 clones, around 90% of them seen just once. The sample consisted of peripheral blood. These receptors came from a woman between 25 and 40 years old with COVID-19, enrolled during active disease.

The chain combines TRBV9 with TRBJ2-2; 7 bases are shared with TRBD2. CDR3 length: 16 amino acids. With V trimmed by 2 bases and J by 4 bases, 8 bases remained unmatched. Germline loops: CDR1 SGDLS, CDR2 YYNGEE. DNA of the CDR3: TGTGCCAGCAGCGTCTTCCCCAGCGGGATCACCGGGGAGCTGTTTTTT. Protein: CASSVFPSGITGELFF.

This chain links TRBV30 with TRBJ1-4; D gene ambiguous. Deletions cut 8 bases from V and 0 bases from J, with 16 bases between. This CDR3 region has 15 residues. CDR1 is GTSNPN, CDR2 SVGIG, per germline (reference sequence). This chain's CDR3 is CAPLTKLATNEKLFF. CDR3 nucleotides: TGTGCCCCCCTGACAAAACTGGCAACTAATGAAAAACTGTTTTTT.

This clone was recorded only once. The V and J genes are TRBV19 and TRBJ2-7, with D hard to call. The germline V gene has CDR1 LNHDA and CDR2 SQIVND (reference sequence). V shed 5 bases and J shed 5 bases, with 13 bases lying between them. The CDR3 consists of 13 residues. CDR3 nucleotides: TGTGCCAGTAGTTCAAAAGGAGACCACGAGCAGTACTTC. It yields the protein CASSSKGDHEQYF.

V and J are TRBV24-1 and TRBJ1-5, with unresolved D. V was pared by 5 bases and J by 7 bases, with 11 bases between. The CDR3 length is 13 residues. From germline, CDR1 is KGHDR and CDR2 SFDVKD. The CDR3 here is CATSGGVSQPQHF. DNA of the CDR3: TGTGCCACCAGTGGCGGTGTTAGCCAGCCCCAGCATTTT.

This clone was recorded once. V usage is TRBV11-2 and J usage is TRBJ2-3; 10 nucleotides match TRBD2. Losses at the gene ends were 5 bases for V and 2 bases for J; bases not matched to a gene: 4. Germline loops: CDR1 SGHAT, CDR2 FQNNGV. The length of the CDR3 is 15 residues. Here the CDR3 reads CASSELAGFTDTQYF. CDR3 bases: TGTGCCAGCAGCGAACTAGCGGGGTTCACAGATACGCAGTATTTT.

The V and J genes are TRBV28 and TRBJ1-3; D is undetermined. The germline V gene encodes CDR1 MDHEN and CDR2 SYDVKM. Trimming removed 1 base at V and 0 bases at J, with 10 bases between. The CDR3 has 16 amino acids. This CDR3 reads CASSLSESISGNTIYF. As DNA, the CDR3 is TGTGCCAGCAGTTTATCCGAGTCCATCTCTGGAAACACCATATATTTT.

This clone was seen a single time. The chain links TRBV3-1 (or the pseudogene TRBV3-2) to TRBJ1-2; 7 bases map to TRBD1. The J segment lost 5 bases and the V segment lost 1 base, leaving 13 bases of the junction unmatched. The CDR3 runs 17 residues. Germline values: CDR1 LGHDT, CDR2 YNNKEL (reference sequence). The CDR3 spells CASSQGQGMGGWYGYTF. The CDR3 DNA reads TGTGCCAGCAGCCAAGGACAGGGAATGGGAGGTTGGTATGGCTACACCTTC.

V usage is TRBV5-1 and J usage is TRBJ2-2; 9 nucleotides agree with TRBD1. Germline CDR1 SGHRS, CDR2 YFSETQ. V gave up 4 bases and J gave up 7 bases; unmatched junction bases: 5. The CDR3 is 14 residues long. The CDR3 is CASSRGQGSGELFF. Written as DNA, the CDR3 is TGCGCCAGCAGCCGCGGACAGGGGAGCGGGGAGCTGTTTTTT.

The chain links TRBV9 to TRBJ1-1; D is unresolved. V was trimmed by 0 bases and J by 6 bases, leaving 9 bases between them. This CDR3 is built from 13 residues. Germline V gene sequence: CDR1 SGDLS, CDR2 YYNGEE. CDR3 nucleotide sequence: TGTGCCAGCAGCGTAGAGGACTTCGCTGAAGCTTTCTTT. It yields the protein CASSVEDFAEAFF.

The chain couples TRBV11-3 to TRBJ2-1, with D possibly TRBD1 on 6 matching bases. Germline lookup yields CDR1 SGHNT and CDR2 YENEEA. The CDR3 totals 15 residues. V lost 5 bases and J 1 base, leaving 12 bases between the germline ends. The DNA of the CDR3 is TGTGCCAGCAGCCAAGGTCAGGGGTCCTACAATGAGCAGTTCTTC. It is translated as CASSQGQGSYNEQFF.

The chain has TRBV4-2 and TRBJ1-1; 10 positions match TRBD1. The V gene's germline CDR1 is LGHNA and CDR2 YNFKEQ. CDR3 length: 16 amino acids. V was clipped by 1 base and J by 1 base; unmatched bases: 3. In DNA form, the CDR3 reads TGTGCCAGCAGCCAAGGGGGGGACAGGGGGAACACTGAAGCTTTCTTT. Translating gives CASSQGGDRGNTEAFF.

This rearrangement joins TRBV28 to TRBJ2-7, with D uncertain. CDR3 length equals 12 residues. V lost 1 base, J lost 3 bases, and 4 bases lay in between. CDR1 and CDR2 (germline): MDHEN, SYDVKM. The CDR3 DNA sequence: TGTGCCAGCAGTTTATCGTTCTACGAGCAGTACTTC. Translation: CASSLSFYEQYF.

J is TRBJ1-1 and V is TRBV11-2; D is unresolved. The V end was cut by 1 base, the J end by 11 bases, with 11 bases between. The CDR3 is 12 residues long. Per germline, CDR1 SGHAT and CDR2 FQNNGV. The CDR3 protein is CASSLGIVEAFF. The CDR3 DNA sequence: TGTGCCAGCAGCTTAGGAATCGTTGAGGCTTTCTTT.

This chain connects TRBV30 to TRBJ1-2, with TRBD1 identical over 10 bases. The germline CDR1 and CDR2 sequences are GTSNPN and SVGIG (reference sequence). This CDR3 is built from 13 residues. V was pared by 5 bases and J by 8 bases, with 8 bases of the junction left unmatched. The CDR3 region is CAWARQGAGGYTF. The DNA of the CDR3 is TGTGCCTGGGCCCGACAGGGGGCGGGCGGCTACACCTTC.

The chain links TRBV5-1 to TRBJ1-4, with 11 bases fitting TRBD1. The CDR3 sequence is 16 residues long. Per germline, CDR1 SGHRS and CDR2 YFSETQ. V dropped 4 bases and J dropped 7; count of bases not matched to a gene: 9. DNA of the CDR3: TGCGCCAGCAGCCCGACCGTGGGGACAGGGGGTGAAAAACTGTTTTTT. Residues: CASSPTVGTGGEKLFF. The complete variable domain, with remaining parts taken from reference TRBV5-1 and TRBJ1-4, reads KAGVTQTPRYLIKTRGQQVTLSCSPISGHRSVSWYQQTPGQGLQFLFEYFSETQRNKGNFPGRFSGRQFSNSRSEMNVSTLELGDSALYLCASSPTVGTGGEKLFFGSGTQLSVL.

The CDR3 region is CASSPAGPWPNVLTF. The CDR3 DNA is TGTGCCAGCAGCCCCGCGGGACCTTGGCCCAACGTCCTGACTTTC. The chain employs TRBV5-4 and TRBJ2-6, with D perhaps TRBD2 (6 bases). The ends were cut back, 4 bases at V and 8 bases at J, with 16 bases in the middle. The CDR3 has 15 amino acids. Germline assignment: CDR1 SGHNT and CDR2 YYREEE (reference sequence).

This clone appeared a single time. The chain is built from TRBV25-1 and TRBJ2-5; 9 bases are shared with TRBD2. V was pared by 5 bases and J by 5 bases, with 3 bases of the junction left unmatched. CDR1 and CDR2 from the germline V gene are MGHDK and SYGVNS. The CDR3 totals 13 residues. DNA for the CDR3: TGTGCCAGCAGTACTAGCGGGTTGGAGACCCAGTACTTC. It translates to CASSTSGLETQYF.